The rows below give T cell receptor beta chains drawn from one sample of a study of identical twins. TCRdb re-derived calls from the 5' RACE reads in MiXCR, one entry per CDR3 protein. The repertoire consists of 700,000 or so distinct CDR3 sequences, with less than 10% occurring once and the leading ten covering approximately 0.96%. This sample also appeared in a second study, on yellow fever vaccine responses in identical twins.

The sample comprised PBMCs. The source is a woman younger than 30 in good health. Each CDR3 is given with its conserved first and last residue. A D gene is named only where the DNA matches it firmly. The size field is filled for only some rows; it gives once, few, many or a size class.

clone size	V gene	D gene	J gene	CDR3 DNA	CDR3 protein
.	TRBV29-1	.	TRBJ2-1	TGCGTAGCGGAGGGATTAGGGGTTTACAATGAGCAGTTCTTC	CVAEGLGVYNEQFF
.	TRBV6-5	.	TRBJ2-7	TGTGCCAGCAGTTACTCTTCAGGGTCAGACGAGCAGTACTTC	CASSYSSGSDEQYF
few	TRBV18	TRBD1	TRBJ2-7	TGTGCCAGCTCACCACCGGACAGGGACGAGCAGTACTTC	CASSPPDRDEQYF
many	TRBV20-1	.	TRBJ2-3	TGCAGTGCTAGAGTACACGGGAGTGCTACAGATACGCAGTATTTT	CSARVHGSATDTQYF
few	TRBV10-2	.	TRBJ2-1	TGCGCCAGCAGCCCTGGTGGGGGTGGGAATGAGCAGTTCTTC	CASSPGGGGNEQFF
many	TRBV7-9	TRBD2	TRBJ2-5	TGTGCCAGCAGCTTAGTTAGCGGGCGAGGGATGGAGACCCAGTACTTC	CASSLVSGRGMETQYF
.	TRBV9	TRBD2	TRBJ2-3	TGTGCCAGCAGCCCCGCTACTAGCGGGGGGGGTACAGATACGCAGTATTTT	CASSPATSGGGTDTQYF
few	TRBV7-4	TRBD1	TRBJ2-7	TGTGCCAGCAGCTTGCCCAGACAGGGGGCTAGCTACGAGCAGTACTTC	CASSLPRQGASYEQYF
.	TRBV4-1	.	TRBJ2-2	TGCGCCAGCAGCCAAGTAGAGGTCACCGGGGAGCTGTTTTTT	CASSQVEVTGELFF
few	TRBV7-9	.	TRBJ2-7	TGTGCCAGCAGCCAGAGAGGCAACTCCTACGAGCAGTACTTC	CASSQRGNSYEQYF
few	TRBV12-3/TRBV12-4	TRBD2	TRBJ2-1	TGTGCCAGCAGTTTATTCCGGACGGGAGGGAAATACAATGAGCAGTTCTTC	CASSLFRTGGKYNEQFF
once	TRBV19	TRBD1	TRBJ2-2	TGTGCCAGTAGGATACAGGGGGCGGGCACCGGGGAGCTGTTTTTT	CASRIQGAGTGELFF
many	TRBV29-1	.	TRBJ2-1	TGCAGCGTTGAATTTCCTATCAACTACAATGAGCAGTTCTTC	CSVEFPINYNEQFF
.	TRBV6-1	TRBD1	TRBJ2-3	TGTGCCAGCACTAACCGGGACAGGGCCACAGATACGCAGTATTTT	CASTNRDRATDTQYF
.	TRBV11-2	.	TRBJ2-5	TGTGCCAGCAGCCCGCTATACACCTCCCAAGAGACCCAGTACTTC	CASSPLYTSQETQYF
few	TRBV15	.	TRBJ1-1	TGTGCCACCAGCCCCCCGCCAAGGGGAAAGACATCCCTGAACACTGAAGCTTTCTTT	CATSPPPRGKTSLNTEAFF
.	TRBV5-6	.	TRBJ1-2	TGTGCCAGCAGCGTCTTCCCCGAGGACGGCTACACCTTC	CASSVFPEDGYTF
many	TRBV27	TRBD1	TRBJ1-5	TGTGCCAGCAGTCTTCTTCCCAGGGGGCGATTCTCTCAGCCCCAGCATTTT	CASSLLPRGRFSQPQHF
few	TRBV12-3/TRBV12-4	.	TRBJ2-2	TGTGCCAGCAGACCCAGGGAAGGTACCGGGGAGCTGTTTTTT	CASRPREGTGELFF
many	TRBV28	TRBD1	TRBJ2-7	TGTGCCAGCAGTCCCTGGGACAGGGGGAGGTACGAGCAGTACTTC	CASSPWDRGRYEQYF
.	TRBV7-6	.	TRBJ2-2	TGTGCCAGCAGCGCAGGGGTCGGGAGGACCGGGGAGCTGTTTTTT	CASSAGVGRTGELFF
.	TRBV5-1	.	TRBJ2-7	TGCGCCAGCAGCTTGGAATTCAGGGGCGAGCAGTACTTC	CASSLEFRGEQYF
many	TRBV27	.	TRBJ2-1	TGTGCCAGCAGTACTAGGGCTCCCTACAATGAGCAGTTCTTC	CASSTRAPYNEQFF
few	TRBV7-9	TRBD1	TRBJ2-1	TGTGCCAGCAGCTTAGGTCCCACAGGGGGCCCCTACAATGAGCAGTTCTTC	CASSLGPTGGPYNEQFF
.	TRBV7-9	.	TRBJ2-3	TGTGCCAGCAGCTTAGCAGGGGTGACGTTCACAGATACGCAGTATTTT	CASSLAGVTFTDTQYF
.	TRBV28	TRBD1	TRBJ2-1	TGTGCCAGCGTCAAAAGGGACAGCGCTTCCAATGAGCAGTTCTTC	CASVKRDSASNEQFF
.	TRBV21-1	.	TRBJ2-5	TGTGCCAGCAGCACCGACCCGCGACTAGCTAAGTACCAAGAGACCCAGTACTTC	CASSTDPRLAKYQETQYF
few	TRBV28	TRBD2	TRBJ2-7	TGTGCCAGCAGTTTCAGACTAGCCGAGCAGTACTTC	CASSFRLAEQYF
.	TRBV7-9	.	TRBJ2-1	TGTGCCATGGGCCCTATGACAGGCTCGAATGAGCAGTTCTTC	CAMGPMTGSNEQFF
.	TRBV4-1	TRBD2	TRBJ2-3	TGCGCCAGCAGCCAGGCTAGCGGGGGGGCTGAAGATACGCAGTATTTT	CASSQASGGAEDTQYF
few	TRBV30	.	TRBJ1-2	TGTGCCTGGATCCAATTTAACTATGGCTACACCTTC	CAWIQFNYGYTF
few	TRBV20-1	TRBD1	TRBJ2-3	TGCAGTGCTCCTAGGACAGGGAGCACAGATACGCAGTATTTT	CSAPRTGSTDTQYF
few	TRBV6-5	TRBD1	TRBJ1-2	TGTGCCAGCAGTTACGATCTAAGGGACAGCTCTTATGGCTACACCTTC	CASSYDLRDSSYGYTF
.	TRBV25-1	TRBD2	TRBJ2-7	TGTGCCAGCAGTAAGGCTAGCGGGGCCTACGAGCAGTACTTC	CASSKASGAYEQYF
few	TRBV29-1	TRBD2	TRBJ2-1	TGCAGCGGCGAGGTATCCGGCGGGAGGGCCTTAAATGAGCAGTTCTTC	CSGEVSGGRALNEQFF
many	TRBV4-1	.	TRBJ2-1	TGCGCCAGCAGCCAAGCGGTCGGCGTGAATGAGCAGTTCTTC	CASSQAVGVNEQFF
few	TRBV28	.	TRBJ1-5	TGTGCCAGCAGTCCAACGGGAGTGCCTCAGCCCCAGCATTTT	CASSPTGVPQPQHF
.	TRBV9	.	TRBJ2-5	TGTGCCAGCAGCGTTGGCGGGAAAAGAGACACCCAGTACTTC	CASSVGGKRDTQYF
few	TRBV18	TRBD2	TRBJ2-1	TGTGCCAGCTCACCGCCCTCGGCTAGCGGGTTTGAGCAGTTCTTC	CASSPPSASGFEQFF
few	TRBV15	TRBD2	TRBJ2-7	TGTGCCACCAGCAGAGGGTCGGGCGGGAGGGTGGACGAGCAGTACTTC	CATSRGSGGRVDEQYF
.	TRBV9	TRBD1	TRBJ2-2	TGTGCCAGCAGCCTAAAATCCGGGACAGGGGACACCGGGGAGCTGTTTTTT	CASSLKSGTGDTGELFF
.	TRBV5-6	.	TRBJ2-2	TGTGCCAGCAGCTTGGTAGGGTCGGACACCGGGGAGCTGTTTTTT	CASSLVGSDTGELFF
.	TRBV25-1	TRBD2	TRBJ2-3	TGTGCCAGCAGTGAATTCTTCCCTAGCGGGAGTTGGATAGATACGCAGTATTTT	CASSEFFPSGSWIDTQYF
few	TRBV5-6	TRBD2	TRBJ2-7	TGTGCCAGCAGCTTTCAACTAGCGGGAACCGGCTCCTACGAGCAGTACTTC	CASSFQLAGTGSYEQYF
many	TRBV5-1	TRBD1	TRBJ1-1	TGCGCCAGCAGCTTGGGGGACAGTGGAGCTTTCTTT	CASSLGDSGAFF
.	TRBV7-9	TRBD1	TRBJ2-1	TGTGCCAGCAGCTTAGCGGGACAGGGGATTTCCTACAATGAGCAGTTCTTC	CASSLAGQGISYNEQFF
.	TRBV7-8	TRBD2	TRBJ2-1	TGTGCCAGCGAACCTAGCGGTTACAATGAGCAGTTCTTC	CASEPSGYNEQFF
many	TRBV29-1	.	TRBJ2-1	TGCAGCGTTGAAGGGCCGAGCTCCTACAATGAGCAGTTCTTC	CSVEGPSSYNEQFF
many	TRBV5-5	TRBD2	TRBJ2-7	TGTGCCAGCAGCAAGGGCCCACTAGCGGTTCCCTACGAGCAGTACTTC	CASSKGPLAVPYEQYF
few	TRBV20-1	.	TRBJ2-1	TGCAGTGCTAGTACCCCAAGGGGGTCCTACAATGAGCAGTTCTTC	CSASTPRGSYNEQFF
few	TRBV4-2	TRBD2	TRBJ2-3	TGTGCCAGCAGCCAAGGAATACCGGGACTAGCGGGAGGAGATACGCAGTATTTT	CASSQGIPGLAGGDTQYF
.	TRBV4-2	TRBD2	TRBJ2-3	TGTGCCAGCAGCCAAGACCGGCTAGCGGGGGGGATTTCTAGCACAGATACGCAGTATTTT	CASSQDRLAGGISSTDTQYF
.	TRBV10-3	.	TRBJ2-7	TGTGCCATCAGTGAAGGGGAACTTTACGAGCAGTACTTC	CAISEGELYEQYF
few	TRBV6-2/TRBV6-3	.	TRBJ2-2	TGTGCCAGCAGGGCGCAGCGGGTGGCCGGGGAGCTGTTTTTT	CASRAQRVAGELFF
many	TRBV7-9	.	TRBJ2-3	TGTGCCAGCAGCTCAGGATCCGGGACCCACGGGGATACGCAGTATTTT	CASSSGSGTHGDTQYF
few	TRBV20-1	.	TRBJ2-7	TGCAGTGCTAGAGATGGCCAGCGGGTCTCCTACGAGCAGTACTTC	CSARDGQRVSYEQYF
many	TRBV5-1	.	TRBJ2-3	TGCGCCAGCAGCTTGGGACGACTGGGGATCTCAGATACGCAGTATTTT	CASSLGRLGISDTQYF
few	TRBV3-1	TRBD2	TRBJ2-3	TGTGCCAGCGGATCTAGCGGGGGGACAGATACGCAGTATTTT	CASGSSGGTDTQYF
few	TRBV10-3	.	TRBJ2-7	TGTGCCATCAGCGCGACTGCTTCCTCCTACGAGCAGTACTTC	CAISATASSYEQYF